This TCR beta chain was captured in a study of blood T cell repertoires in COVID-19. Whole-study context: Sites across the United States, Italy and Spain contributed samples from acute and convalescent COVID-19. T cells, B-cell-depleted T cells, or PBMCs supplied cDNA or gDNA.

Authors' methods: For nucleated cells, counts were estimated from reference gene primer amplification. The method was immunoSEQ multiplex PCR; TCRdb's version includes in-frame clones alone and lacks a portion of them. V and J calls and clone size are those listed in that table; D and trimming were worked out from the DNA. There are about 15,000 clones in the sample; 76% occur only once, and 25% to 35% lies in the top ten. This CDR3 is 15 amino acids long. The V segment lost 0 bases and the J segment 0 bases; nucleotides outside the gene matches: 2. In germline, CDR1 is MNHNS, CDR2 SASEGT. V and J are TRBV6-1 and TRBJ2-7, with 7 bases fitting TRBD1. This TCR was sampled from a man in his 70s with active or convalescent COVID-19. Sequenced: peripheral blood. In DNA form, the CDR3 reads TGTGCCAGCAGTGAAGCGGGGGACAGCTCCTACGAGCAGTACTTC. Translated, it gives CASSEAGDSSYEQYF.